These 9 T cell receptor beta chains came from one sample sequenced in a study of STAT5B mutations in CD4+ large granular lymphocyte leukemia. Assay used: immunoSEQ multiplex PCR; TCRdb lists only in-frame clones, some missing. Here the sample spans 23,000 or so clones, less than 80% being singletons. Input material: CD4+ T cells from blood buffy coats. These receptors were obtained from a human donor in good health.

V is TRBV21-1 and J is TRBJ2-7. TRBV21-1 is annotated as a pseudogene. The CDR3 extends over 14 amino acids. CDR3 nucleotides: TGTGCCAGCGCCAGAGGGGGGATAACCTACGAGCAGTACTTC. Translating gives CASARGGITYEQYF.

This chain links TRBV28 with TRBJ2-2; no firm D call. This CDR3 is 13 amino acids long. Germline CDR1 and CDR2: MDHEN and SYDVKM. Between the trimmed V and J ends, which lost 8 bases and 3 bases, there was a span of 10 bases. The DNA of the CDR3 is TGTGCCAGCGAGGTGGCTGACACCGGGGAGCTGTTTTTT. This encodes CASEVADTGELFF.

The V gene is TRBV19, the J gene TRBJ1-5; D not resolved. V lost 8 bases and J 4 bases, leaving 15 bases between the germline ends. This CDR3 has 14 residues. Germline assignment: CDR1 LNHDA and CDR2 SQIVND (reference sequence). This chain's CDR3 is CASDSGPKNQPQHF. CDR3 DNA: TGTGCCAGTGATTCCGGGCCCAAAAATCAGCCCCAGCATTTT.

V is TRBV25-1 and J is TRBJ2-7; no firm D call. Germline V lookup: CDR1 MGHDK, CDR2 SYGVNS. Trimming left V 3 bases short and J 2 bases short, with 14 bases between. The CDR3 totals 15 residues. This chain's CDR3 is CASSDKAGPPYEQYF. As DNA, the CDR3 is TGTGCCAGCAGTGACAAGGCAGGACCCCCCTACGAGCAGTACTTC.

This clone appeared a few times. This sequence joins TRBV27 and TRBJ1-5; 7 bases agree with TRBD1. Germline V CDR1 and CDR2: MNHEY, SMNVEV (reference sequence). CDR3 length equals 17 residues. V dropped 5 bases and J dropped 0; count of bases not matched to a gene: 10. The CDR3 nucleotides are TGTGCCAGCAGTCCAAGCCGAAACAGGGGTAGCAATCAGCCCCAGCATTTT. Its translation: CASSPSRNRGSNQPQHF.

The genes are TRBV7-9 and TRBJ2-1, with 7 bases identical to TRBD1. Per the germline V gene, CDR1 is SEHNR and CDR2 is FQNEAQ (reference sequence). The V gene end was trimmed by 5 bases and the J gene end by 6 bases; junction bases not matched to a gene: 16. The CDR3 spans 17 residues. Here the CDR3 DNA reads TGTGCCAGCAGCCCACCTCTAAGGGACAGAGCAACCAATGAGCAGTTCTTC. Translated, it gives CASSPPLRDRATNEQFF.

The chain is built from TRBV2 and TRBJ2-1; D gene uncertain. Germline CDR1 and CDR2: SNHLY and FYNNEI. Trimming left V 5 bases short and J 6 bases short, with 11 bases between. The CDR3 totals 13 residues. The DNA for the CDR3 is TGTGCCAGCAGTCCTACACCATTCAATGAGCAGTTCTTC. Its translation: CASSPTPFNEQFF.

The chain joins TRBV5-5 to TRBJ1-5; 8 bases match TRBD1. In germline, CDR1 is SGHKS, CDR2 YYEKEE (reference sequence). V lost 4 bases, J lost 5 bases, and 8 bases stayed unmatched. This CDR3 is 15 amino acids long. CDR3 coding DNA: TGTGCCAGCAGCACGACAGGGGAAATGTATCAGCCCCAGCATTTT. Translating gives CASSTTGEMYQPQHF.

The chain combines TRBV10-3 with TRBJ1-3, with unresolved D. Germline V lookup: CDR1 ENHRY, CDR2 SYGVKD. The CDR3 consists of 15 residues. Trimming took off 0 bases at V and 3 bases at J, with 9 bases between the two ends. CDR3 region: CAISESRNLGNTIYF. For the CDR3, the DNA is TGTGCCATCAGTGAGTCGAGAAACCTTGGAAACACCATATATTTT.